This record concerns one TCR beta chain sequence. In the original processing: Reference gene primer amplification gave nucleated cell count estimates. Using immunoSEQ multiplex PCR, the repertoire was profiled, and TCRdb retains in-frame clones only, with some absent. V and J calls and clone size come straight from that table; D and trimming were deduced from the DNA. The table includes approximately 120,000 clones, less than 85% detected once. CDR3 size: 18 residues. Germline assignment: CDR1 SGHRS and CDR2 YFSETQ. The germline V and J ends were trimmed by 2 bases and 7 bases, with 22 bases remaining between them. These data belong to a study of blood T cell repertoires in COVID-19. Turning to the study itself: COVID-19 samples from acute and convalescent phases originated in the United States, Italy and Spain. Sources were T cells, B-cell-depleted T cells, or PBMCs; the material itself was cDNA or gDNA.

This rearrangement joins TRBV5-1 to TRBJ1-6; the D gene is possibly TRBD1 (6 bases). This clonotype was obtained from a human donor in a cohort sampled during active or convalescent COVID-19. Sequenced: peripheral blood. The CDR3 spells CASSFTPTGTSKNSPLHF. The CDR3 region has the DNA TGCGCCAGCAGCTTTACCCCTACCGGGACAAGTAAGAATTCACCCCTCCACTTT.